Presented here are 24 T cell receptor beta chains from one specimen sequenced in a study of cytomegalovirus exposure and HLA in healthy donors (dated by TCRdb to about 2017). Preparation of the library involved the immunoSEQ multiplex PCR assay. For the multiplex PCR, a mixture combining 60 forward primers for TCR Vbeta segments and 13 reverse primers for TCR Jbeta segments was used. The immuneACCESS repertoire file appears here via TCRdb, limited to in-frame rearrangements. These files lack a portion of the clones; in checked studies, under half of the deficit traces to unresolved V genes, and the cause of the others is not known. The sample table holds about 160,000 clones, of which over 75% were seen once. 1% of the sample goes to the ten largest clones. Sequencing used PBMCs. Source of these receptors: a woman aged 45-65 years in good health and CMV-seropositive.

V gene TRBV28 combines with J gene TRBJ1-3; no reliable D call. There are 15 residues in the CDR3. Germline CDR1 MDHEN, CDR2 SYDVKM. V lost 3 bases and J lost 0, with 9 bases in between. The CDR3 sequence is CASSFYQTSGNTIYF. Written as DNA, the CDR3 is TGTGCCAGCAGTTTCTACCAAACCTCTGGAAACACCATATATTTT.

As to this clone: Relative to the germline gene, one junction end is altered; a read error may explain this. The chain combines TRBV7-9 with TRBJ1-6, with D maybe TRBD1 (6 bases). CDR1 SEHNR and CDR2 FQNEAQ come from the germline V gene (reference sequence). The CDR3 is 15 residues long. CDR3 protein: CSSSLGQTMNSPLHF. In DNA, the CDR3 is TGTTCCAGCAGCTTAGGACAGACAATGAATTCACCCCTCCACTTT. Drawing the rest from reference TRBV7-9 and TRBJ1-6, the complete variable domain is DTGVSQNPRHKITKRGQNVTFRCDPISEHNRLYWYRQTLGQGPEFLTYFQNEAQLEKSRLLSDRFSAERPKGSFSTLEIQRTEQGDSAMYLCSSSLGQTMNSPLHFGNGTRLTVT.

The V gene is TRBV19, the J gene TRBJ1-1, with TRBD1 matching over 8 bases. CDR1 is LNHDA, CDR2 SQIVND, per germline (reference sequence). The V gene end was trimmed by 4 bases and the J gene end by 5 bases; junction bases not matched to a gene: 3. CDR3 size: 13 residues. The CDR3 protein is CASSTDRETEAFF. The CDR3 DNA reads as TGTGCCAGTAGTACGGACAGGGAAACTGAAGCTTTCTTT. Looking up the rest from reference TRBV19 and TRBJ1-1 gives the full variable domain: DGGITQSPKYLFRKEGQNVTLSCEQNLNHDAMYWYRQDPGQGLRLIYYSQIVNDFQKGDIAEGYSVSREKKESFPLTVTSAQKNPTAFYLCASSTDRETEAFFGQGTRLTVV.

Details on this clone: At one end the junction does not follow the germline gene, possibly because of a read error. The chain combines TRBV7-9 with TRBJ1-2; D ambiguous. The CDR3 spans 13 residues. In germline, CDR1 is SEHNR, CDR2 FQNEAQ (reference sequence). The CDR3 DNA reads as TGTTCCAGCAGCCCTAGATCCAACTATGGCTACACCTTC. Encoded protein: CSSSPRSNYGYTF. Full variable domain (rest looked up from reference TRBV7-9 and TRBJ1-2): DTGVSQNPRHKITKRGQNVTFRCDPISEHNRLYWYRQTLGQGPEFLTYFQNEAQLEKSRLLSDRFSAERPKGSFSTLEIQRTEQGDSAMYLCSSSPRSNYGYTFGSGTRLTVV.

V and J are TRBV6-6 and TRBJ1-5, with a possible D match to TRBD1 (5 bases). Trimming cost V 6 bases and J 7 bases, with 19 bases left between them. This CDR3 spans 15 amino acids. CDR1 and CDR2 (germline): MNHNY, SVGAGI (reference sequence). CDR3 bases: TGTGCCAGCAGAACTGACAGCCTGGAACGGCAGCCCCAGCATTTT. Its translation is CASRTDSLERQPQHF.

The chain recombines TRBV9 with TRBJ2-3; D perhaps matches TRBD2 (6 bases). The CDR3 has 15 residues. V dropped 0 bases and J dropped 0 bases, with 8 bases sitting between them. Germline V gene lookup returns CDR1 SGDLS and CDR2 YYNGEE. CDR3 bases: TGTGCCAGCAGCGTAGGGACTATGAGCACAGATACGCAGTATTTT. It codes for CASSVGTMSTDTQYF.

V and J are TRBV15 and TRBJ2-7; 10 positions agree with TRBD2. CDR1 LNHNV and CDR2 YYDKDF come from the germline V gene (reference sequence). The ends lost 1 base at V and 2 bases at J; junction bases unmatched: 8. The CDR3 contains 17 residues. CDR3 DNA: TGTGCCACCAGCAGAGCGCCGGCCAGCGGGAGGGCCTACGAGCAGTACTTC. Residues: CATSRAPASGRAYEQYF.

This clone was observed a handful of times. Here the CDR3 DNA reads TGTGCCAGCAGCAATCATAACAGGGGGACTGAAGCTTTCTTT. This sequence encodes CASSNHNRGTEAFF. V is TRBV28 and J is TRBJ1-1, with 8 positions matching TRBD1. J gave up 5 bases and V 6 bases, and 8 bases lay outside the gene matches. The germline V gene encodes CDR1 MDHEN and CDR2 SYDVKM. The CDR3 runs 14 residues.

This chain joins TRBV7-2 and TRBJ2-5; 8 bases agree with TRBD2. Germline CDR1 reads SGHTA; CDR2 reads FQGNSA. With 3 bases clipped from V and 5 bases from J, the junction kept 5 bases outside the gene matches. The CDR3 sequence is 14 residues long. The CDR3 DNA follows: TGTGCCAGCAGCTTGGGACTAGAGCGGGAGACCCAGTACTTC. Residues: CASSLGLERETQYF.

This clone was seen more than once but under ten times. This chain joins TRBV29-1 and TRBJ1-1; 7 bases align to TRBD1. Trimming took 7 bases from V and 4 from J; bases not matched to a gene: 6. The length of the CDR3 is 12 residues. Per germline, CDR1 SQVTM and CDR2 ANQGSEA. CDR3 DNA: TGCAGCGCCGGGACAGCGGTCACTGAAGCTTTCTTT. This translates into CSAGTAVTEAFF.

V gene TRBV28 combines with J gene TRBJ2-5, with D maybe TRBD2 (5 bases). Germline V gives CDR1 MDHEN, CDR2 SYDVKM. The CDR3 runs to 12 residues. V lost 5 bases and J 2 bases, leaving 6 bases between the germline ends. CDR3 bases: TGTGCCAGCAGTCAGCGGCAAGAGACCCAGTACTTC. Its translation is CASSQRQETQYF.

This clone was detected a few times. This chain connects TRBV9 to TRBJ1-6, with D perhaps TRBD1 (6 bases). Germline assignment: CDR1 SGDLS and CDR2 YYNGEE. V lost 5 bases to trimming and J lost 10 bases, with 19 bases between them. The CDR3 runs to 15 residues. This CDR3 is CASSGTGTPESPLHF. The CDR3 DNA is TGTGCCAGCAGTGGGACCGGGACACCTGAATCACCCCTCCACTTT.

This rearrangement joins TRBV7-2 to TRBJ1-6, with TRBD1 as a possible D gene (6 bases). CDR1 SGHTA and CDR2 FQGNSA come from the germline V gene. Between the trimmed V and J ends, which lost 2 bases and 1 base, there was a span of 9 bases. This CDR3 comprises 16 residues. The CDR3 loop reads CASSLQGTSYNSPLHF. In nucleotides, the CDR3 is TGTGCCAGCAGCTTACAGGGGACATCCTATAATTCACCCCTCCACTTT.

V usage is TRBV11-2 and J usage is TRBJ1-2; 8 nucleotides line up with TRBD1. The CDR3 runs 16 residues. V trimming: 0 bases; J trimming: 5 bases; junction bases outside the gene matches: 8. The germline V gene has CDR1 SGHAT and CDR2 FQNNGV. The CDR3 DNA is TGTGCCAGCAGCTTAGATCCTACAGGGGGTGCGTATGGCTACACCTTC. This codes for CASSLDPTGGAYGYTF.

The chain carries TRBV5-6 and TRBJ2-3; 11 bases fit TRBD1. Trimming removed 4 bases from V and 5 bases from J; junction bases left unmatched: 3. The CDR3 runs 14 residues. Germline CDR1 is SGHDT and CDR2 is YYEEEE. The CDR3 nucleotides are TGTGCCAGCAGCCCCGGGACAGGGGGAGATACGCAGTATTTT. Amino acid sequence: CASSPGTGGDTQYF.

The table lists this clone with a few counts. The V and J genes are TRBV27 and TRBJ2-7, with D possibly being TRBD1 (5 bases). Germline V gene data show CDR1 as MNHEY and CDR2 as SMNVEV (reference sequence). V was clipped by 8 bases and J by 2 bases, with 16 bases between them. CDR3 length: 14 residues. The CDR3 reads CASGRTLPTYEQYF. Written as DNA, the CDR3 is TGTGCCAGCGGCCGGACACTCCCCACCTACGAGCAGTACTTC.

The V and J genes are TRBV28 and TRBJ2-7; D might be TRBD1 (6 bases). The germline gives CDR1 MDHEN, CDR2 SYDVKM. Trimming left V 9 bases short and J 3 bases short, with 15 bases between. This CDR3 region has 13 residues. As DNA, the CDR3 is TGTGCCAGTAGGAGTGGGGGCCTCTACGAGCAGTACTTC. Translated: CASRSGGLYEQYF. Filled out from reference TRBV28 and TRBJ2-7, the complete variable domain reads DVKVTQSSRYLVKRTGEKVFLECVQDMDHENMFWYRQDPGLGLRLIYFSYDVKMKEKGDIPEGYSVSREKKERFSLILESASTNQTSMYLCASRSGGLYEQYFGPGTRLTVT.

J is TRBJ2-3 and V is TRBV6-5; 7 bases fit TRBD2. Losses at the gene ends were 5 bases for V and 7 bases for J; bases not matched to a gene: 6. The CDR3 is 13 amino acids. Germline CDR1 reads MNHEY; CDR2 reads SVGAGI. DNA of the CDR3: TGTGCCAGCAGTCGGGCCGGGAGGAATACGCAGTATTTT. This encodes CASSRAGRNTQYF.

This clone was recorded a few times. Different DNA sequences within this sample yield the same CDR3. V gene TRBV28 combines with J gene TRBJ2-3; unclear D gene. The CDR3 has 12 residues. V was cut by 6 bases and J by 0 bases, with 4 bases left in between. Looked up from germline, CDR1 is MDHEN and CDR2 is SYDVKM. CDR3 protein: CASSLSTDTQYF. Here the CDR3 DNA reads TGTGCCAGCAGCCTTAGCACAGATACGCAGTATTTT.

J is TRBJ1-3 and V is TRBV10-3; D remains ambiguous. The CDR3 runs 12 residues. The V gene's germline CDR1 is ENHRY and CDR2 SYGVKD. The V gene lost 6 bases and the J gene lost 8 bases, with 11 bases spanning the gap. The CDR3 is CAISQTEDTIYF. The CDR3 bases are TGTGCCATCAGCCAAACAGAAGACACCATATATTTT.

In its sample, this clone was seen once. The CDR3 loop reads CASSLSPQGFVPLHF. The CDR3 nucleotides read TGTGCCAGCAGCTTATCCCCACAGGGCTTCGTACCCCTCCACTTT. The V call is TRBV7-2, the J call TRBJ1-6; weak D call: TRBD1 (6 bases). The CDR3 is 15 amino acids. Trimming took off 2 bases at V and 12 bases at J, with 17 bases between the two ends. Germline values: CDR1 SGHTA, CDR2 FQGNSA.

This clone was detected only once. The chain combines TRBV28 with TRBJ2-1; 10 nucleotides match TRBD2. The CDR3 has 16 amino acids. J lost 3 bases, V lost 3 bases, and 5 bases had no gene match. CDR1 and CDR2 (germline): MDHEN, SYDVKM. As DNA, the CDR3 is TGTGCCAGCAGTTTCTCTAGCGGGGGAATCTACAATGAGCAGTTCTTC. Translated: CASSFSSGGIYNEQFF.

The rearrangement joins TRBV28 to TRBJ2-7, with D possibly TRBD1 on 5 matching bases. Trimming removed 0 bases from V and 0 bases from J, with 6 bases in between. Germline values: CDR1 MDHEN, CDR2 SYDVKM. The CDR3 is 14 residues long. The CDR3 DNA follows: TGTGCCAGCAGTTTATGGGACAACTCCTACGAGCAGTACTTC. The encoded protein is CASSLWDNSYEQYF.

This clone has more than one count but fewer than ten. The V and J genes are TRBV27 and TRBJ2-7; unclear D gene. Germline V gene data show CDR1 as MNHEY and CDR2 as SMNVEV (reference sequence). This CDR3 region has 10 residues. Trimming shortened V by 7 bases and J by 4 bases, and 5 bases separated the two germline ends. The DNA of the CDR3 is TGTGCCAGCAAAGAGTACGAGCAGTACTTC. It translates to CASKEYEQYF.